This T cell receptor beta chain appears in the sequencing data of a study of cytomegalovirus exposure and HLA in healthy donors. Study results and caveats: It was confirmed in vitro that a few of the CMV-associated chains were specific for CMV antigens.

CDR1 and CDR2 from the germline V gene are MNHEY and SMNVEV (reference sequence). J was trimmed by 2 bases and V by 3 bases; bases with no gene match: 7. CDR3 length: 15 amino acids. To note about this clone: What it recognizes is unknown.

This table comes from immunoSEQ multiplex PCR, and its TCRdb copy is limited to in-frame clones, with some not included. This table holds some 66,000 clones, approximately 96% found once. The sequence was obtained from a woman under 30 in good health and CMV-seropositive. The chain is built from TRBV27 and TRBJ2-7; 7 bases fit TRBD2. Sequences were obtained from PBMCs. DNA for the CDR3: TGTGCCAGCAGTTTTTCCGGGGGGAACACCTACGAGCAGTACTTC. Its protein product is CASSFSGGNTYEQYF.